A selection of T cell receptor beta chains follows, all from one sample in a study of somatic mutations in cytotoxic T cells in rheumatoid arthritis. Profiled with immunoSEQ multiplex PCR; TCRdb holds only in-frame clones, not every one. The sample carries roughly 32,000 clones, around 83% recorded once. Sequencing was done on a sample of CD8+ T cells sorted from blood. All receptors come from an adult with rheumatoid arthritis. The CDR3 runs from the conserved cysteine through the conserved F or W. D genes are given only for firm matches. Size is omitted from some rows. Given values are once, few, many or a class for expanded clones.

j_gene | v_gene | abundance | d_gene | CDR3aa | CDR3nt
TRBJ1-2 | TRBV28 | NA | NA | CASSLLDGGFYGYTF | TGTGCCAGCAGTTTATTAGACGGCGGCTTCTATGGCTACACCTTC
TRBJ2-7 | TRBV19 | NA | TRBD1 | CASSDAGERTGAYEQYF | TGTGCCAGTAGTGATGCCGGGGAGAGGACAGGAGCCTACGAGCAGTACTTC
TRBJ2-1 | TRBV4-1 | NA | NA | CASSRHKNSYNEQFF | TGCGCCAGCAGCCGGCACAAGAACTCCTACAATGAGCAGTTCTTC
TRBJ1-5 | TRBV19 | NA | TRBD1 | CASSFQQGALGQPQHF | TGTGCCAGTAGCTTTCAGCAGGGGGCTCTAGGGCAGCCCCAGCATTTT
TRBJ1-1 | TRBV2 | once | TRBD1 | CASSEGQGTDGEAFF | TGTGCCAGCAGTGAGGGACAGGGGACCGACGGTGAAGCTTTCTTT
TRBJ1-2 | TRBV7-2 | NA | NA | CASSLPGANYGYTF | TGTGCCAGCAGCTTACCGGGAGCTAACTATGGCTACACCTTC
TRBJ2-5 | TRBV7-9 | NA | NA | CASSPSRLETQYF | TGTGCCAGCAGCCCCTCGCGATTGGAGACCCAGTACTTC
TRBJ1-1 | TRBV28 | NA | NA | CASSAYGNTEAFF | TGTGCCAGCAGTGCCTACGGAAACACTGAAGCTTTCTTT
TRBJ1-2 | TRBV6-5 | NA | NA | CASSYLDSYGYTF | TGTGCCAGCAGTTACCTGGACAGCTATGGCTACACCTTC
TRBJ2-2 | TRBV18 | NA | NA | CASSPTSPRGTGELFF | TGTGCCAGCTCACCTACCTCTCCTCGGGGCACCGGGGAGCTGTTTTTT
TRBJ1-5 | TRBV4-1 | NA | NA | CASSLAPGQPQHF | TGCGCCAGCAGCCTCGCCCCGGGTCAGCCCCAGCATTTT
TRBJ1-1 | TRBV30 | once | NA | CAGGMNTEAFF | TGTGCGGGGGGCATGAACACTGAAGCTTTCTTT
TRBJ2-7 | TRBV19 | once | NA | CASSIRPSPSYEQYF | TGTGCCAGTAGTATAAGGCCCTCACCTAGCTACGAGCAGTACTTC
TRBJ1-5 | TRBV6-5 | NA | NA | CASSYSGVGQPQHF | TGTGCCAGCAGTTACTCAGGGGTCGGGCAGCCCCAGCATTTT
TRBJ1-1 | TRBV4-2 | NA | NA | CASSGGSGAFF | TGTGCCAGCAGCGGGGGGAGTGGGGCTTTCTTT
TRBJ2-7 | TRBV30 | NA | NA | CAWVDSTSSYEQYF | TGTGCCTGGGTGGACAGTACAAGCTCCTACGAGCAGTACTTC
TRBJ2-3 | TRBV28 | NA | NA | CASSSPRIAGRGTDTQYF | TGTGCCAGCAGTTCCCCTCGTATCGCGGGGAGAGGCACAGATACGCAGTATTTT
TRBJ2-7 | TRBV4-3 | NA | TRBD1 | CASSQDPGQGNYEQYF | TGCGCCAGCAGCCAAGACCCGGGACAGGGGAACTACGAGCAGTACTTC
TRBJ2-3 | TRBV5-1 | NA | NA | CASSGMDRPTDTQYF | TGCGCCAGCAGCGGGATGGACAGACCCACAGATACGCAGTATTTT
TRBJ1-5 | TRBV4-1 | NA | TRBD1 | CASSQVQGGNQPQHF | TGCGCCAGCAGCCAAGTACAGGGGGGCAATCAGCCCCAGCATTTT
TRBJ2-7 | TRBV7-9 | NA | NA | CASSPGRPSSYEQYF | TGTGCCAGCAGCCCCGGGAGACCGAGCTCCTACGAGCAGTACTTC